This T cell receptor beta chain was sequenced during a study of identical twins. The CDR3 spans 15 residues. V shed 3 bases, J shed 4 bases, and the junction held 3 bases outside the gene matches. Looked up from germline, CDR1 is SGHKS and CDR2 is YYEKEE (reference sequence). TCRdb independently ran MiXCR on the 5' RACE reads; one entry per CDR3 protein. The data show roughly 1.6 million distinct CDR3 sequences, with around 29% seen just once and 0.25% to 0.3% held by the top ten. Regarding this clonotype: Its specificity is not known.

Study-level points and caveats: Beta out-of-frame sequences displayed a weaker excess of sharing between twins.

Sequenced input: cord blood. The source of this sequence is a newborn girl in good health. The gene calls are TRBV5-5 and TRBJ1-5; TRBD1 matches 11 bases. CDR3 in DNA: TGTGCCAGCAGCTGGACAGGGGGCGAGAATCAGCCCCAGCATTTT. As protein: CASSWTGGENQPQHF.